The 28 T cell receptor beta chains below all came from one sample that was sequenced in a study of T cell repertoires in cytomegalovirus infection. TCRdb itself ran the reads through MiXCR, one entry per CDR3 protein. Altogether some 320,000 distinct CDR3 sequences are present, about 27% being singletons, with the ten largest covering 20%. What these receptors recognize is not known. Sequences were derived from cultured PBMCs, sampled from culture after CMV antigen stimulation. These receptors all come from a human donor in good health (CMV status not recorded). Some clones in this sample may be carry-over from other donors' samples.

Details on this clonotype: The conserved final phenylalanine or tryptophan is absent from the CDR3, which likely points to a read error. It is unclear where the CDR3 begins or ends on the DNA, so no DNA is shown, and the CDR3 is as TCRdb lists it. The chain is built from TRBV28 and TRBJ2-3. Germline CDR1 MDHEN, CDR2 SYDVKM. The CDR3 extends over 12 residues, inclusive of both ends. This CDR3 is CASSSLGYGFQL.

This clonotype was seen only a few times. This sequence joins TRBV4-2 and TRBJ2-7, with 11 bases that match TRBD2. The CDR3 spans 14 residues. V lost 3 bases, J lost 3 bases, and 1 base stayed unmatched. CDR1 is LGHNA, CDR2 YNFKEQ, per germline. The CDR3 coding sequence is TGTGCCAGCAGCCATGGGACTAGCGGCTACGAGCAGTACTTC. Residues: CASSHGTSGYEQYF.

This chain links TRBV28 with TRBJ2-7, with 9 positions matching TRBD1. V shed 3 bases and J 3 bases; nucleotides not matched to a gene: 3. The CDR3 is 14 amino acids. Germline CDR1 MDHEN, CDR2 SYDVKM. The CDR3 region is CASSFQDRGYEQYF. Here the CDR3 DNA reads TGTGCCAGCAGTTTTCAGGACAGGGGCTACGAGCAGTACTTC.

This clonotype has ten or more counts. J is TRBJ1-1 and V is TRBV6-6, with D perhaps matching TRBD1 (5 bases). Germline CDR1 and CDR2: MNHNY and SVGAGI (reference sequence). The CDR3 has 17 residues. Deletions cut 0 bases from V and 1 base from J, with 15 bases between. The DNA for the CDR3 is TGTGCCAGCAGTTACTCGGTTGGACACAGCAAGAACACTGAAGCTTTCTTT. Protein sequence: CASSYSVGHSKNTEAFF.

This clonotype is labeled as medium-sized. The chain recombines TRBV7-3 with TRBJ2-2; maybe TRBD2 (5 bases). V lost 5 bases and J lost 7, with 14 bases in between. Germline assignment: CDR1 SGHTA and CDR2 FQGTGA. The CDR3 sequence is 14 residues long. This CDR3 is CASSTRPRGGELFF. CDR3 in DNA: TGTGCCAGCAGCACCCGTCCCCGGGGCGGGGAGCTGTTTTTT.

The J gene is TRBJ2-7, the V gene TRBV28; tentative D call: TRBD1 (6 bases). Germline V gene data show CDR1 as MDHEN and CDR2 as SYDVKM. Trimming pared 6 bases from V and 2 bases from J, leaving 11 bases between. This CDR3 contains 13 residues. Here the CDR3 DNA reads TGTGCCAGCAGCTGGACAGTACCCTACGAGCAGTACTTC. Its translation: CASSWTVPYEQYF.

DNA of the CDR3: TGCGCCAGCAGCCAAGAGGGGGACCATCGATTCAGCTACACCTTC. It translates to CASSQEGDHRFSYTF. This rearrangement joins TRBV4-1 to TRBJ1-2; tentative D call: TRBD1 (5 bases). The CDR3 loop spans 15 amino acids. CDR1 and CDR2 from the germline V gene are MGHRA and YSYEKL. Trimming took 0 bases from V and 9 from J, leaving 17 bases between them.

The rearrangement uses TRBV7-9 and TRBJ2-2; 8 nucleotides match TRBD1. Germline V gene lookup returns CDR1 SEHNR and CDR2 FQNEAQ (reference sequence). The CDR3 sequence is 17 residues long. Losses at the gene ends were 2 bases for V and 6 bases for J; bases not matched to a gene: 11. The CDR3, as DNA: TGTGCCAGCAGCTTAAGTTACGCGACAGGGGATCCCGGGGAGCTGTTTTTT. Its translation is CASSLSYATGDPGELFF.

The chain uses TRBV7-3 and TRBJ1-1; D unresolved. The CDR3 is 12 amino acids. Trimming removed 5 bases from V and 7 bases from J, with 11 bases in between. The V gene's germline CDR1 is SGHTA and CDR2 FQGTGA. The CDR3 DNA reads as TGTGCCAGCAGCCCCGACGGTATTGAAGCTTTCTTT. It encodes CASSPDGIEAFF. The whole variable domain, remainder taken from reference TRBV7-3 and TRBJ1-1, is GAGVSQTPSNKVTEKGKYVELRCDPISGHTALYWYRQSLGQGPEFLIYFQGTGAADDSGLPNDRFFAVRPEGSVSTLKIQRTERGDSAVYLCASSPDGIEAFFGQGTRLTVV.

This clonotype was recorded at least ten times. This rearrangement joins TRBV7-6 to TRBJ2-3; D remains ambiguous. The V end lost 0 bases, the J end lost 4 bases, and 11 bases lay between the germline ends. The CDR3 runs 15 residues. Germline CDR1 is SGHVS and CDR2 is FNYEAQ. The CDR3 DNA sequence: TGTGCCAGCAGCTTAGCCTCGCGCGGCGCAGATACGCAGTATTTT. This sequence encodes CASSLASRGADTQYF.

This clonotype was seen a few times. The chain recombines TRBV3-1 with TRBJ2-3, with D perhaps TRBD2 (6 bases). This CDR3 contains 15 residues. Trimming removed 6 bases at V and 0 bases at J, with 13 bases between. Germline V gene data show CDR1 as LGHDT and CDR2 as YNNKEL (reference sequence). CDR3 in amino acids: CASRRRDLSTDTQYF. As DNA, the CDR3 is TGTGCCAGCAGACGCCGGGACTTAAGCACAGATACGCAGTATTTT.

This clonotype was observed once. DNA of the CDR3: TGTGCCAGCAGACAAGTCGGGGGCACTGAAGCTTTCTTT. Translating it yields CASRQVGGTEAFF. The chain is built from TRBV7-3 and TRBJ1-1; D is possibly TRBD1 (5 bases). With 6 bases removed from V and 4 bases from J, the gap between germline ends came to 12 bases. The CDR3 totals 13 residues. Looked up from germline, CDR1 is SGHTA and CDR2 is FQGTGA.

The chain is built from TRBV15 and TRBJ1-1; 9 bases line up with TRBD1. The V segment lost 0 bases and the J segment 8 bases; nucleotides outside the gene matches: 4. CDR1 and CDR2 (germline): LNHNV, YYDKDF (reference sequence). CDR3 length: 14 amino acids. CDR3 nucleotides: TGTGCCACCAGCAGAGAGATAACAGGGGGCGAAGCTTTCTTT. Translated, it gives CATSREITGGEAFF.

This clonotype turned up a few times. The junction and the germline gene differ at one end; a read error may be behind it. The rearrangement links TRBV10-3 to TRBJ2-7; no firm D call. The CDR3 sequence is 12 residues long. The germline V gene encodes CDR1 ENHRY and CDR2 SYGVKD. The CDR3 loop reads CAISEGSQPLVF. The CDR3, as DNA: TGTGCCATCAGTGAGGGGTCCCAGCCGTTAGTCTTC.

The J gene is TRBJ2-1, the V gene TRBV10-3, with 8 bases that match TRBD2. This CDR3 has 15 amino acids. The J segment lost 4 bases and the V segment lost 4 bases, leaving 6 bases of the junction unmatched. Germline V lookup: CDR1 ENHRY, CDR2 SYGVKD. CDR3 loop: CAISGVRGGYNEQFF. As DNA, the CDR3 is TGTGCCATCAGTGGTGTCCGGGGGGGATACAATGAGCAGTTCTTC.

The rearrangement uses TRBV12-3 or TRBV12-4 and TRBJ1-1, with unresolved D. This CDR3 has 12 amino acids. V gave up 1 base and J gave up 6 bases, with 6 bases separating them. CDR3 region: CASSLDYSEAFF. In nucleotides, the CDR3 is TGTGCCAGCAGTTTAGATTACTCTGAAGCTTTCTTT.

The rearrangement uses TRBV3-1 and TRBJ2-1; 9 nucleotides line up with TRBD2. CDR1 and CDR2 (germline): LGHDT, YNNKEL (reference sequence). The CDR3 has 20 amino acids. V lost 1 base and J lost 2; bases outside the gene matches: 15. The CDR3: CASSQVLAGEFIGAYNEQFF. In nucleotides, the CDR3 is TGTGCCAGCAGCCAAGTCTTAGCGGGAGAATTTATTGGAGCCTACAATGAGCAGTTCTTC.

V is TRBV7-3 and J is TRBJ2-5; D possibly corresponds to TRBD2 (6 bases). Germline V lookup: CDR1 SGHTA, CDR2 FQGTGA. Trimming stripped 3 bases from V and 3 bases from J, with 8 bases between. The CDR3 covers 13 residues. CDR3 DNA sequence: TGTGCCAGCAGCTTCTCTAGCGAAGAGACCCAGTACTTC. It encodes CASSFSSEETQYF.

J is TRBJ2-2 and V is TRBV27; D is perhaps TRBD2 (6 bases). The length of the CDR3 is 15 residues. Trimming cost V 5 bases and J 1 base, with 11 bases left between them. Germline lookup yields CDR1 MNHEY and CDR2 SMNVEV (reference sequence). The CDR3 reads CASSGRLVNTGELFF. CDR3 in DNA: TGTGCCAGCAGTGGGAGACTAGTGAACACCGGGGAGCTGTTTTTT.

The chain joins TRBV15 to TRBJ2-5, with 8 bases identical to TRBD2. The CDR3 has 14 amino acids. The V gene end was trimmed by 4 bases and the J gene end by 5 bases; junction bases not matched to a gene: 6. CDR1 is LNHNV, CDR2 YYDKDF, per germline (reference sequence). The CDR3 sequence: CATSTRGGSETQYF. As DNA, the CDR3 is TGTGCCACCAGCACCCGGGGGGGGTCTGAGACCCAGTACTTC.

The CDR3, as DNA: TGTGCCAGCAGCTTAACATCGAGAGGGACCTACAATGAGCAGTTCTTC. It is translated as CASSLTSRGTYNEQFF. This rearrangement joins TRBV7-3 to TRBJ2-1; a possible D gene is TRBD2 (5 bases). V dropped 0 bases and J dropped 2 bases, with 11 bases sitting between them. CDR1 and CDR2 from the germline V gene are SGHTA and FQGTGA. The CDR3 consists of 16 residues.

This chain joins TRBV20-1 and TRBJ2-7, with D tentatively TRBD1 (5 bases). This CDR3 region has 13 residues. Trimming took off 2 bases at V and 2 bases at J, with 10 bases between the two ends. The V gene's germline CDR1 is DFQATT and CDR2 SNEGSKA (reference sequence). CDR3: CSARSPRAYEQYF. The CDR3 coding sequence is TGCAGTGCTAGATCTCCCAGGGCCTACGAGCAGTACTTC.

This clonotype was found many times. J is TRBJ1-1 and V is TRBV7-2; D gene uncertain. The V and J ends lost 3 bases and 6 bases respectively, with 5 bases between them. Germline-derived CDR1 and CDR2 are SGHTA and FQGNSA. The CDR3 loop spans 11 amino acids. CDR3 sequence reads: CASSFGPEAFF. For the CDR3, the DNA is TGTGCCAGCAGCTTTGGCCCTGAAGCTTTCTTT.

This clonotype has a count of ten or more. The V gene is TRBV9, the J gene TRBJ1-2; D not resolved. The CDR3 covers 14 residues. In germline, CDR1 is SGDLS, CDR2 YYNGEE. V dropped 3 bases and J dropped 4 bases, with 13 bases sitting between them. CDR3: CASSELDRPYGYTF. CDR3 DNA sequence: TGTGCCAGCAGCGAACTGGATCGGCCCTATGGCTACACCTTC.

The chain is built from TRBV27 and TRBJ1-5; no clear D gene. V was cut by 6 bases and J by 2 bases, with 8 bases left in between. CDR1 is MNHEY and CDR2 is SMNVEV in the germline V gene (reference sequence). The CDR3 is 13 amino acids. The CDR3 DNA follows: TGTGCCAGCAGGGAGGGTGGCAATCAGCCCCAGCATTTT. It encodes CASREGGNQPQHF.

The rearrangement links TRBV12-3 or TRBV12-4 to TRBJ1-2; unclear D gene. CDR3 length equals 12 residues. The V gene lost 7 bases and the J gene lost 4 bases, with 10 bases spanning the gap. The DNA for the CDR3 is TGTGCCAGCACCCGGGCAATCTATGGCTACACCTTC. This encodes CASTRAIYGYTF.

This chain uses TRBV15 with TRBJ2-5, with 9 bases fitting TRBD2. The CDR3 is made up of 19 amino acids. CDR1 and CDR2 from the germline V gene are LNHNV and YYDKDF (reference sequence). V shed 0 bases, J shed 0 bases, and the junction held 11 bases outside the gene matches. The CDR3 DNA reads as TGTGCCACCAGCAGAGATAAGTTCAGCGGGGGGAAGTACCAAGAGACCCAGTACTTC. As protein: CATSRDKFSGGKYQETQYF.

V gene TRBV6-5 combines with J gene TRBJ1-5, with a weak D call TRBD1 (5 bases). This CDR3 region has 15 residues. Germline lookup yields CDR1 MNHEY and CDR2 SVGAGI. V lost 7 bases to trimming and J lost 4 bases, with 17 bases between them. CDR3 coding DNA: TGTGCCAGCACTCCAGGTACGGGGGGAAATCAGCCCCAGCATTTT. Encoded protein: CASTPGTGGNQPQHF.